These 30 T cell receptor beta chains share one sample of origin, sequenced in a study of T-cell memory formation after mild COVID-19. TCRdb itself ran the 5' RACE reads through MiXCR, one entry per CDR3 protein. The table records 450,000 to 650,000 distinct CDR3 sequences, about a fifth of them present only once. Sequencing was performed on PBMCs or a T cell subset sorted from them (not recorded which). The receptor set was obtained from an adult woman who had mild COVID-19 (a few samples of this study predate the infection). Cell type and time point are not known.

The chain employs TRBV24-1 and TRBJ1-1; TRBD1 matches at 12 bases. This CDR3 has 15 amino acids. Losses at the gene ends were 4 bases for V and 5 bases for J; bases not matched to a gene: 4. Per the germline V gene, CDR1 is KGHDR and CDR2 is SFDVKD. The CDR3 region is CATSDGTGGSTEAFF. The CDR3 DNA reads TGTGCCACCAGTGACGGGACAGGGGGCAGTACTGAAGCTTTCTTT.

This clonotype was picked up a small number of times. The gene calls are TRBV12-3 or TRBV12-4 and TRBJ2-7; no clear D gene. Trimming removed 2 bases at V and 4 bases at J, with 15 bases between. CDR3 length: 15 residues. The CDR3, as DNA: TGTGCCAGCAGTTTACTGTATGGTAGTAGGTACGAGCAGTACTTC. This sequence encodes CASSLLYGSRYEQYF.

V and J are TRBV6-2 or TRBV6-3 and TRBJ1-1; TRBD1 agrees at 7 bases. The CDR3 covers 14 residues. V trimming: 11 bases; J trimming: 0 bases; junction bases outside the gene matches: 9. The germline gives CDR1 MNHEY, CDR2 SVGEGT. The CDR3 coding sequence is TGTGCCGCCTCGGAAACAGGGGTGAACACTGAAGCTTTCTTT. It specifies CAASETGVNTEAFF.

J is TRBJ2-1 and V is TRBV7-3; 8 bases map to TRBD2. CDR3 length equals 15 residues. V lost 6 bases to trimming and J lost 9 bases; unmatched junction nucleotides: 13. Germline CDR1 reads SGHTA; CDR2 reads FQGTGA. The CDR3: CASSSGGLGTREQFF. The CDR3 DNA is TGTGCCAGCAGTTCCGGGGGACTAGGTACACGTGAGCAGTTCTTC.

The chain employs TRBV27 and TRBJ1-5; no clear D gene. The germline gives CDR1 MNHEY, CDR2 SMNVEV (reference sequence). This CDR3 has 15 residues. The ends were cut back, 2 bases at V and 1 base at J, with 9 bases in the middle. CDR3 amino acids: CASSLARSSNQPQHF. The CDR3 nucleotides are TGTGCCAGCAGTTTAGCCCGGTCGAGCAATCAGCCCCAGCATTTT.

This clonotype appeared a few times. The chain joins TRBV10-3 to TRBJ2-7; D ambiguous. V was shortened by 0 bases and J by 1 base, with 10 bases between the two germline ends. Germline lookup yields CDR1 ENHRY and CDR2 SYGVKD. This CDR3 has 15 amino acids. The chain's CDR3 is CAISESSQKSYEQYF. DNA of the CDR3: TGTGCCATCAGTGAGTCGTCACAGAAATCCTACGAGCAGTACTTC.

This clonotype was seen more than once but under ten times. The V call is TRBV4-1, the J call TRBJ2-7, with TRBD1 identical over 12 bases. Germline values: CDR1 MGHRA, CDR2 YSYEKL. The CDR3 consists of 16 residues. The V and J ends lost 3 bases and 7 bases, in that order; junction bases with no gene match: 10. CDR3 region: CASSHVTGQGAREQYF. The CDR3 bases are TGCGCCAGCAGCCATGTCACGGGACAGGGGGCGAGAGAGCAGTACTTC.

This clonotype was seen a few times. The chain recombines TRBV7-9 with TRBJ1-1; no clear D. This CDR3 region has 13 residues. Germline CDR1 is SEHNR and CDR2 is FQNEAQ (reference sequence). V lost 0 bases to trimming and J lost 4 bases, with 6 bases between them. The CDR3 region is CASSLAQVTEAFF. The CDR3 DNA is TGTGCCAGCAGCTTAGCGCAGGTCACTGAAGCTTTCTTT.

This clonotype was seen a handful of times. This chain connects TRBV10-3 to TRBJ2-2, with D maybe TRBD1 (5 bases). The CDR3 extends over 17 amino acids. The germline V and J ends were trimmed by 3 bases and 2 bases, with 16 bases remaining between them. CDR1 and CDR2 from the germline V gene are ENHRY and SYGVKD. DNA of the CDR3: TGTGCCATCAGTGACGAAGACAGAACTCCCAACACCGGGGAGCTGTTTTTT. Its translation: CAISDEDRTPNTGELFF.

This clonotype came up a few times. This chain links TRBV4-2 with TRBJ2-7; 13 bases are a match to TRBD2. Germline CDR1 reads LGHNA; CDR2 reads YNFKEQ. J was trimmed by 4 bases and V by 4 bases; bases with no gene match: 7. There are 16 residues in the CDR3. Here the CDR3 reads CASSPYTSGREYEQYF. CDR3 nucleotide sequence: TGTGCCAGCAGCCCGTATACTAGCGGGAGGGAGTACGAGCAGTACTTC.

This clonotype was counted once. The chain employs TRBV6-2 or TRBV6-3 and TRBJ2-7; 10 bases agree with TRBD2. The CDR3 is 15 residues long. The V segment lost 5 bases and the J segment 2 bases; nucleotides outside the gene matches: 6. Looked up from germline, CDR1 is MNHEY and CDR2 is SVGEGT. The CDR3 reads CASSTLAGVTYEQYF. The CDR3 nucleotides are TGTGCCAGCAGTACCCTAGCGGGGGTAACCTACGAGCAGTACTTC.

This clonotype has just a few counts. The chain employs TRBV11-3 and TRBJ2-7; 9 positions match TRBD2. The junction had 10 bases not matched to a gene; V was cut back by 1 base and J by 3 bases. The CDR3 sequence is 17 residues long. The germline V gene has CDR1 SGHNT and CDR2 YENEEA. The CDR3 coding sequence is TGTGCCAGCAGCTTAGTAGCCTCTAGCGGGGATATCTACGAGCAGTACTTC. The encoded protein is CASSLVASSGDIYEQYF.

V and J are TRBV25-1 and TRBJ2-3, with D possibly being TRBD2 (5 bases). Germline-derived CDR1 and CDR2 are MGHDK and SYGVNS. Between the trimmed V and J ends, which lost 7 bases and 4 bases, there was a span of 12 bases. This CDR3 spans 13 amino acids. The CDR3 DNA reads TGTGCCAGCACCGGGGAGAGGGCAGATACGCAGTATTTT. Its translation: CASTGERADTQYF.

J is TRBJ2-3 and V is TRBV18; 14 nucleotides align to TRBD2. CDR1 is KGHSH and CDR2 is LQKENI in the germline V gene. CDR3 length: 17 amino acids. Trimming removed 4 bases from V and 4 bases from J; junction bases left unmatched: 7. Here the CDR3 DNA reads TGTGCCAGCTCACTCAGCGGACTAGCGGGAGGAGCAGATACGCAGTATTTT. Protein: CASSLSGLAGGADTQYF.

The CDR3 nucleotides read TGCAGCGGCGGGACAGGGCGCAATGAAAAACTGTTTTTT. The encoded protein is CSGGTGRNEKLFF. The chain is built from TRBV29-1 and TRBJ1-4; 9 bases line up with TRBD1. The V and J ends lost 7 bases and 5 bases, in that order; junction bases with no gene match: 5. The CDR3 has 13 residues. Germline V gene sequence: CDR1 SQVTM, CDR2 ANQGSEA.

This clonotype was counted between two and nine times. The CDR3 sequence is CATSDFRAYNEQFF. The DNA for the CDR3 is TGTGCCACCAGTGATTTTAGGGCCTACAATGAGCAGTTCTTC. The rearrangement links TRBV24-1 to TRBJ2-1; no clear D gene. This CDR3 is built from 14 residues. Trimming pared 1 base from V and 2 bases from J, leaving 5 bases between. In germline, CDR1 is KGHDR, CDR2 SFDVKD.

This clonotype has more than one count but fewer than ten. The V gene is TRBV20-1, the J gene TRBJ1-1; 8 bases match TRBD1. Per the germline V gene, CDR1 is DFQATT and CDR2 is SNEGSKA (reference sequence). The CDR3 extends over 15 amino acids. Trimming cost V 6 bases and J 0 bases; bases outside gene matches: 9. The CDR3 loop is CSARQGAKMNTEAFF. CDR3 DNA sequence: TGCAGTGCCCGGCAGGGGGCCAAGATGAACACTGAAGCTTTCTTT.

The chain links TRBV4-1 to TRBJ2-3; TRBD2 is a possible D gene (6 bases). Per germline, CDR1 MGHRA and CDR2 YSYEKL. The V end lost 1 base, the J end lost 1 base, and 9 bases lay between the germline ends. This CDR3 has 15 residues. CDR3 sequence reads: CASSQGRGGTDTQYF. DNA for the CDR3: TGCGCCAGCAGCCAAGGGAGGGGAGGCACAGATACGCAGTATTTT.

The rearrangement joins TRBV11-3 to TRBJ2-7; unclear D gene. Germline CDR1 and CDR2: SGHNT and YENEEA. The CDR3 has 12 residues. V was shortened by 2 bases and J by 5 bases, with 7 bases between the two germline ends. CDR3 DNA sequence: TGTGCCAGCAGCTTAAATCGGGACGAGCAGTACTTC. Translated: CASSLNRDEQYF.

This clonotype has just a few counts. The chain carries TRBV20-1 and TRBJ1-1; 8 nucleotides match TRBD1. CDR1 is DFQATT and CDR2 is SNEGSKA in the germline V gene (reference sequence). The CDR3 has 15 amino acids. Unmatched junction bases numbered 7, after V lost 0 bases and J lost 4 bases. CDR3 protein: CSARDLPGQVTEAFF. CDR3 DNA sequence: TGCAGTGCTAGAGATCTCCCGGGACAGGTCACTGAAGCTTTCTTT.

Only a few counts were recorded for this clonotype. The genes are TRBV12-3 or TRBV12-4 and TRBJ1-1; D is unclear. The CDR3 covers 16 residues. The germline V and J ends were trimmed by 2 bases and 4 bases, with 17 bases remaining between them. The CDR3, as DNA: TGTGCCAGCAGTTTACCTGGCAAACTCTGGGGCACTGAAGCTTTCTTT. It codes for CASSLPGKLWGTEAFF.

This clonotype has a handful of counts. The chain carries TRBV7-9 and TRBJ2-5, with TRBD2 as a possible D gene (5 bases). The V gene's germline CDR1 is SEHNR and CDR2 FQNEAQ (reference sequence). V shed 1 base and J shed 4 bases, with 10 bases lying between them. The CDR3 extends over 14 amino acids. The CDR3 sequence: CASSLGGNRETQYF. The CDR3 coding sequence is TGTGCCAGCAGCTTAGGAGGGAACAGAGAGACCCAGTACTTC.

This clonotype appeared many times. The gene calls are TRBV12-3 or TRBV12-4 and TRBJ2-1; no reliable D call. V was cut by 6 bases and J by 7 bases, with 10 bases left in between. This CDR3 spans 12 amino acids. CDR3: CASRPDLNEQFF. The DNA for the CDR3 is TGTGCCAGCAGGCCCGACTTGAATGAGCAGTTCTTC.

This clonotype has more than one count but fewer than ten. The V and J genes are TRBV12-3 or TRBV12-4 and TRBJ1-1, with D perhaps matching TRBD1 (6 bases). The V end lost 7 bases, the J end lost 0 bases, and 12 bases lay between the germline ends. The CDR3 is made up of 14 amino acids. The CDR3 reads CASTTQGLNTEAFF. CDR3 DNA sequence: TGTGCCAGCACCACACAGGGTTTGAACACTGAAGCTTTCTTT.

This clonotype was seen more than once but under ten times. The genes are TRBV12-3 or TRBV12-4 and TRBJ2-6, with 9 nucleotides matching TRBD1. The ends lost 6 bases at V and 0 bases at J; junction bases unmatched: 12. This CDR3 has 19 amino acids. Written as DNA, the CDR3 is TGTGCCAGCAGGTCAGACCCGGGACAGGGAGGCTCTGGGGCCAACGTCCTGACTTTC. Translated, it gives CASRSDPGQGGSGANVLTF.

The chain carries TRBV25-1 and TRBJ2-7, with 7 bases lining up with TRBD2. The CDR3 spans 15 residues. The germline V gene encodes CDR1 MGHDK and CDR2 SYGVNS. The V and J ends lost 3 bases and 3 bases, in that order; junction bases with no gene match: 8. As DNA, the CDR3 is TGTGCCAGCAGTGAGACCAGCGGGATGAGCTACGAGCAGTACTTC. Amino acids: CASSETSGMSYEQYF.

The chain couples TRBV5-6 to TRBJ2-3, with D perhaps matching TRBD2 (7 bases). The CDR3 is 16 amino acids. Germline-derived CDR1 and CDR2 are SGHDT and YYEEEE. The V end was cut by 5 bases, the J end by 5 bases, with 21 bases between. CDR3 amino acids: CASRPSGRGGVDTQYF. DNA for the CDR3: TGTGCCAGCAGGCCCAGCGGCAGGGGAGGGGTAGATACGCAGTATTTT.

The V gene is TRBV18, the J gene TRBJ2-3, with a tentative D call TRBD2 (5 bases). V lost 2 bases and J lost 5, with 11 bases in between. The CDR3 consists of 14 residues. The germline V gene encodes CDR1 KGHSH and CDR2 LQKENI. CDR3 residues: CASSPMPGGDTQYF. The CDR3, as DNA: TGTGCCAGCTCACCAATGCCAGGAGGAGATACGCAGTATTTT.

V usage is TRBV4-1 and J usage is TRBJ2-2; the match to TRBD2 covers 12 bases. The V gene's germline CDR1 is MGHRA and CDR2 YSYEKL. The CDR3 contains 18 residues. With 4 bases clipped from V and 5 bases from J, the junction kept 11 bases outside the gene matches. The CDR3 coding sequence is TGCGCCAGCAGCCGCACCTCTAGCGGGAGGGCCGGGACCGGGGAGCTGTTTTTT. Amino acid sequence: CASSRTSSGRAGTGELFF.

CDR3 nucleotide sequence: TGTGCCAGCAGCTTCTCTGACAGCCAAGCTTTCTTT. Translation: CASSFSDSQAFF. The chain carries TRBV7-2 and TRBJ1-1, with TRBD1 as a possible D gene (5 bases). The CDR3 extends over 12 amino acids. Trimming removed 3 bases at V and 9 bases at J, with 11 bases between. In germline, CDR1 is SGHTA, CDR2 FQGNSA.